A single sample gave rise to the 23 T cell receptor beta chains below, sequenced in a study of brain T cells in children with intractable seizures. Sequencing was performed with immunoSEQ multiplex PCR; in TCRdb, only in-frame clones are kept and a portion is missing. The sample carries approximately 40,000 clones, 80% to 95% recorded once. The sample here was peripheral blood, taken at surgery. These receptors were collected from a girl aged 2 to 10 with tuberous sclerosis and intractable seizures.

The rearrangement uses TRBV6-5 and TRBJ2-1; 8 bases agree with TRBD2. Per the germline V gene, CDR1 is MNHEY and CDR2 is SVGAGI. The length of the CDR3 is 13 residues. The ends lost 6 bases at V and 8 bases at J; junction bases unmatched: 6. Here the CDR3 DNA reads TGTGCCAGCAGGAAACGGGGGGGGGATGAGCAGTTCTTC. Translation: CASRKRGGDEQFF.

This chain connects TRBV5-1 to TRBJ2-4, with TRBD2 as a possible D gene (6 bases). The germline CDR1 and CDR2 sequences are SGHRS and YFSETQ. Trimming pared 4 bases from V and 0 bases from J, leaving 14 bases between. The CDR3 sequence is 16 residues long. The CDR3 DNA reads TGCGCCAGCAGCCCCGACGGACTACTAGCCAAAAACATTCAGTACTTC. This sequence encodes CASSPDGLLAKNIQYF.

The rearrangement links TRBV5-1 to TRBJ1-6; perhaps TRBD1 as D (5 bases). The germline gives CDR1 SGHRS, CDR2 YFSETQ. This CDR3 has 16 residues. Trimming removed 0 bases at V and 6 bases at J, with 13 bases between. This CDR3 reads CASSLDSGSGNSPLHF. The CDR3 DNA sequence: TGCGCCAGCAGCTTGGACTCAGGGTCGGGTAATTCACCCCTCCACTTT.

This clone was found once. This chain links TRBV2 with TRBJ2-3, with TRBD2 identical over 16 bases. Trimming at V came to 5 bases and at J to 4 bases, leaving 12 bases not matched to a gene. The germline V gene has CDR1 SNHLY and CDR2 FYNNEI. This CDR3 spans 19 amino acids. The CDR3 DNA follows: TGTGCCAGCAGTACCTCATCTGGGACTAGCGGGGGGGCATCAGATACGCAGTATTTT. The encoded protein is CASSTSSGTSGGASDTQYF.

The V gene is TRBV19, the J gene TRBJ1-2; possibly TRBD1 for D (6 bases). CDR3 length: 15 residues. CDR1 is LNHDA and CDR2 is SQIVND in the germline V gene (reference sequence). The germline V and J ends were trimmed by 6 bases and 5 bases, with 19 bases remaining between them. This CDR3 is CASSNHRERGYGYTF. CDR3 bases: TGTGCCAGTAGCAACCACAGGGAACGCGGTTATGGCTACACCTTC.

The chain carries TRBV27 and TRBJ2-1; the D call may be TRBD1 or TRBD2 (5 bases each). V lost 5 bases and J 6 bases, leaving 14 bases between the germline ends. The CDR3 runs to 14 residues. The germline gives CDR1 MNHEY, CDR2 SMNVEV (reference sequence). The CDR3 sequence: CASSNRLGSNEQFF. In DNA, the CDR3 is TGTGCCAGCAGTAACAGGTTAGGGAGCAATGAGCAGTTCTTC.

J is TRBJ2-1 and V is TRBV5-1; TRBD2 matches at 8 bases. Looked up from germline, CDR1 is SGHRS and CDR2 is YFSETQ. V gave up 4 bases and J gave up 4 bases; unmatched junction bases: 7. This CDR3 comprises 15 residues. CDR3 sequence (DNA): TGCGCCAGCAGCGTTAGCGGGGTAAGGTACAATGAGCAGTTCTTC. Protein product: CASSVSGVRYNEQFF. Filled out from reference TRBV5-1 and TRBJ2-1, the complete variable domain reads KAGVTQTPRYLIKTRGQQVTLSCSPISGHRSVSWYQQTPGQGLQFLFEYFSETQRNKGNFPGRFSGRQFSNSRSEMNVSTLELGDSALYLCASSVSGVRYNEQFFGPGTRLTVL.

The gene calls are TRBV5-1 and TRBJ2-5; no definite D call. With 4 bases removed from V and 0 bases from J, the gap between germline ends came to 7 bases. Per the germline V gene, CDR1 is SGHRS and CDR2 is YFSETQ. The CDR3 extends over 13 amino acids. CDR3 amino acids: CASSINYQETQYF. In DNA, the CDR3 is TGCGCCAGCAGCATCAATTACCAAGAGACCCAGTACTTC.

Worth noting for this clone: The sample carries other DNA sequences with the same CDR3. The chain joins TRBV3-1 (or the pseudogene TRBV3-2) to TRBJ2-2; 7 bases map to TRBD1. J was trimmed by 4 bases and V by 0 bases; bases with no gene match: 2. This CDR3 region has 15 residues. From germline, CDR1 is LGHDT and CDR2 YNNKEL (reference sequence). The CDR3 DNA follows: TGTGCCAGCAGCCAAGATAGGGGGCGCACCGGGGAGCTGTTTTTT. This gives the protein CASSQDRGRTGELFF.

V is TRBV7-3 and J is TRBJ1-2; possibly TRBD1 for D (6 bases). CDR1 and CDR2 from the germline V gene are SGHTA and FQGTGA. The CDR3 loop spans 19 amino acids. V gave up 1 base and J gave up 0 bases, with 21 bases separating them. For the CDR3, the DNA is TGTGCCAGCAGCTTAAGGGGAAGGGACATGGGACACCCTAACTATGGCTACACCTTC. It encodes CASSLRGRDMGHPNYGYTF.

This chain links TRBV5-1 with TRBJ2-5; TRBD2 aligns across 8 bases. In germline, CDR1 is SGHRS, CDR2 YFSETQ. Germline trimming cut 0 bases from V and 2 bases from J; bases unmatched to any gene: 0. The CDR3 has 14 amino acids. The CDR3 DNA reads TGCGCCAGCAGCTTGGCGGGGGGGCAAGAGACCCAGTACTTC. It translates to CASSLAGGQETQYF.

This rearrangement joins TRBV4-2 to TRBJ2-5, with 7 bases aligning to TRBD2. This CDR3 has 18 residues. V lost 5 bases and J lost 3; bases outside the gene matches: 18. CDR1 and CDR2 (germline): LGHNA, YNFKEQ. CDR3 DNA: TGTGCCAGCAGCAGCATTTTCGTCGGGACTACCCGGGAAGAGACCCAGTACTTC. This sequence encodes CASSSIFVGTTREETQYF.

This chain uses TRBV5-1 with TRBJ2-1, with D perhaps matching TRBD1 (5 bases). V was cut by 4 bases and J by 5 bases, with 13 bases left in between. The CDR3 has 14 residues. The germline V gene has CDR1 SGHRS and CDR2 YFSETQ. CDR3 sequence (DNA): TGCGCCAGCAGCCTCCCGACAGCCCACAATGAGCAGTTCTTC. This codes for CASSLPTAHNEQFF. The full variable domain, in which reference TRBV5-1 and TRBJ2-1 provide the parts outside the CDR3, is KAGVTQTPRYLIKTRGQQVTLSCSPISGHRSVSWYQQTPGQGLQFLFEYFSETQRNKGNFPGRFSGRQFSNSRSEMNVSTLELGDSALYLCASSLPTAHNEQFFGPGTRLTVL.

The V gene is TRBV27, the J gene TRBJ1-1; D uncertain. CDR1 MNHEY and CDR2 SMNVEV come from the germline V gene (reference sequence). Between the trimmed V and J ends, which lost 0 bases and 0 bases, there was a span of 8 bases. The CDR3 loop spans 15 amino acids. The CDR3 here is CASSLSLGMNTEAFF. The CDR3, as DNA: TGTGCCAGCAGTTTATCTTTGGGGATGAACACTGAAGCTTTCTTT.

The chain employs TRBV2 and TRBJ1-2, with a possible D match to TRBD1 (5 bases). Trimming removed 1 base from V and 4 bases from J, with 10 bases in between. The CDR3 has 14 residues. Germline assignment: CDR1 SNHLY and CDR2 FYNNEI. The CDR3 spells CASSEVPGLYGYTF. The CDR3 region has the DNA TGTGCCAGCAGTGAAGTCCCAGGGCTCTATGGCTACACCTTC. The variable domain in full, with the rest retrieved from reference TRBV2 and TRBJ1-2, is EPEVTQTPSHQVTQMGQEVILRCVPISNHLYFYWYRQILGQKVEFLVSFYNNEISEKSEIFDDQFSVERPDGSNFTLKIRSTKLEDSAMYFCASSEVPGLYGYTFGSGTRLTVV.

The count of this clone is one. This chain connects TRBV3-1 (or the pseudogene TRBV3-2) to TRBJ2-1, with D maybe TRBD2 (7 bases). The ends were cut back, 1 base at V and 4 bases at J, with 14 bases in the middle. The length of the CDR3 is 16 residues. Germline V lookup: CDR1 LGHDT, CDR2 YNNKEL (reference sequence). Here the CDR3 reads CASSQVSGTTYNEQFF. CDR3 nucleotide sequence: TGTGCCAGCAGCCAAGTAAGCGGGACAACTTACAATGAGCAGTTCTTC.

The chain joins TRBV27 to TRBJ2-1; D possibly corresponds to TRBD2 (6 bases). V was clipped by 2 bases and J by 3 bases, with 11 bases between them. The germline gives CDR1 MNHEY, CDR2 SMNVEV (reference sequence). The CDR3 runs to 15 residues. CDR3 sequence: CASSLTSSLYNEQFF. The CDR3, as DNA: TGTGCCAGCAGTTTAACTAGCTCCCTCTACAATGAGCAGTTCTTC.

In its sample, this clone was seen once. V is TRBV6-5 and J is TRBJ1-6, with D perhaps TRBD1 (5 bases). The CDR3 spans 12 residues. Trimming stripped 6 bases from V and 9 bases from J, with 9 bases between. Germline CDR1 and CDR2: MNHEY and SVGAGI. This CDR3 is CASRGQGSPLHF. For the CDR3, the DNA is TGTGCCAGCAGGGGCCAGGGTTCACCCCTCCACTTT.

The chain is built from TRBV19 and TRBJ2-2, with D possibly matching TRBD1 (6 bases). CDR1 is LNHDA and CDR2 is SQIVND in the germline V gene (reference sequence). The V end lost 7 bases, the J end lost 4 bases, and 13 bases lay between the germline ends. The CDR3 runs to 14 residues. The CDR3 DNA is TGTGCCAGTACTTCCGGGACAACCACCGGGGAGCTGTTTTTT. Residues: CASTSGTTTGELFF.

The CDR3 DNA reads TGTGCCAGCAGCGTAGTCCAGGGAGGACAAGAGACCCAGTACTTC. It yields the protein CASSVVQGGQETQYF. The V call is TRBV9, the J call TRBJ2-5, with a possible D match to TRBD2 (6 bases). CDR3 length: 15 residues. V was cut by 0 bases and J by 2 bases, with 11 bases left in between. The V gene's germline CDR1 is SGDLS and CDR2 YYNGEE.

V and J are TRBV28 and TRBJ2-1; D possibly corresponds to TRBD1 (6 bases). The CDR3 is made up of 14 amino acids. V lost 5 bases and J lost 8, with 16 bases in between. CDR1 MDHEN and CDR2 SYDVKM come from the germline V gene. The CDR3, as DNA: TGTGCCAGCAGTCGGGACACGGCGCTAGATGAGCAGTTCTTC. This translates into CASSRDTALDEQFF.

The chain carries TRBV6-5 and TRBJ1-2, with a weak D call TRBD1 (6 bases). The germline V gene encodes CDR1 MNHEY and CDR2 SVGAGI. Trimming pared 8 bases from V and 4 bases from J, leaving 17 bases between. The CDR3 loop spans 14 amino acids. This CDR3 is CASFGQGPVYGYTF. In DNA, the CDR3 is TGTGCCAGCTTCGGGCAGGGGCCGGTCTATGGCTACACCTTC.

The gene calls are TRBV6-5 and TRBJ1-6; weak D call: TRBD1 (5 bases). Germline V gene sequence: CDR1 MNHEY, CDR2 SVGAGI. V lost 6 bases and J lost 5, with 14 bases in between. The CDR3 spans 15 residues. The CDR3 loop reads CASSLGGNNNSPLHF. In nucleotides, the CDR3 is TGTGCCAGCAGCCTGGGGGGTAACAATAATTCACCCCTCCACTTT.